This TCR beta chain originates from a study of T cell changes during pregnancy in multiple sclerosis. This CDR3 has 13 amino acids. Germline assignment: CDR1 SNHLY and CDR2 FYNNEI. The V and J ends lost 7 bases and 7 bases respectively, with 11 bases between them. Assay used: immunoSEQ multiplex PCR; TCRdb lists only in-frame clones, some missing. The sample has some 59,000 clones, roughly nine tenths seen once; the top ten hold around 2.3%. Sequences were derived from peripheral blood, sampled in the first trimester of pregnancy. The V call is TRBV2, the J call TRBJ1-6, with TRBD1 as a possible D gene (6 bases). The sequence was collected from a female donor with multiple sclerosis, enrolled in a pregnancy study. The CDR3 loop reads CASILQGNSPLHF. Here the CDR3 DNA reads TGTGCCAGCATTTTGCAGGGGAATTCACCCCTCCACTTT.